The 10 T cell receptor beta chains below come from one sample, sequenced in a study of cytomegalovirus exposure and HLA in healthy donors. PCR used 60 Vbeta primers and 13 Jbeta primers. Clones were read by immunoSEQ multiplex PCR, and TCRdb kept only the in-frame ones, dropping some. This sample has about 87,000 clones, with around 68% found just once. Sequenced input: PBMCs. All receptors derive from a man younger than 45 in good health and CMV-seropositive.

This clone showed up just a few times. This chain uses TRBV9 with TRBJ2-2; D may be TRBD1 (5 bases). The CDR3 has 15 amino acids. The germline V gene encodes CDR1 SGDLS and CDR2 YYNGEE. Trimming took off 1 base at V and 4 bases at J, with 11 bases between the two ends. The chain's CDR3 is CASSVLGAVTGELFF. The CDR3 DNA is TGTGCCAGCAGCGTATTAGGGGCGGTCACCGGGGAGCTGTTTTTT. Drawing the rest from reference TRBV9 and TRBJ2-2, the complete variable domain is DSGVTQTPKHLITATGQRVTLRCSPRSGDLSVYWYQQSLDQGLQFLIQYYNGEERAKGNILERFSAQQFPDLHSELNLSSLELGDSALYFCASSVLGAVTGELFFGEGSRLTVL.

This clone is a singleton in its sample. The rearrangement links TRBV13 to TRBJ1-1, with D possibly being TRBD1 (5 bases). Per germline, CDR1 PRHDT and CDR2 FYEKMQ (reference sequence). V was cut by 3 bases and J by 1 base, with 15 bases left in between. This CDR3 has 16 amino acids. CDR3 DNA sequence: TGTGCCAGCAGCTTTAAGGGGCCAGGCGGGAACACTGAAGCTTTCTTT. It specifies CASSFKGPGGNTEAFF. Based on the CDR3 plus reference TRBV13 and TRBJ1-1, the full variable domain is AAGVIQSPRHLIKEKRETATLKCYPIPRHDTVYWYQQGPGQDPQFLISFYEKMQSDKGSIPDRFSAQQFSDYHSELNMSSLELGDSALYFCASSFKGPGGNTEAFFGQGTRLTVV.

The chain has TRBV5-1 and TRBJ1-5; D remains ambiguous. Trimming shortened V by 2 bases and J by 6 bases, and 12 bases separated the two germline ends. This CDR3 contains 14 residues. Germline lookup yields CDR1 SGHRS and CDR2 YFSETQ. The CDR3 sequence is CASSFDGVIQPQHF. CDR3 nucleotides: TGCGCCAGCAGCTTCGACGGGGTAATTCAGCCCCAGCATTTT.

This clone was counted a few times. The genes are TRBV30 and TRBJ1-1, with D uncertain. V was pared by 4 bases and J by 5 bases, with 8 bases between. CDR1 and CDR2 from the germline V gene are GTSNPN and SVGIG (reference sequence). This CDR3 spans 11 amino acids. DNA for the CDR3: TGTGCCTGGACTTCGGGAACTGAAGCTTTCTTT. Its protein is CAWTSGTEAFF.

Only one count was recorded for this clone. V gene TRBV5-1 combines with J gene TRBJ1-2; tentative D call: TRBD1 (6 bases). The CDR3 covers 13 residues. V was cut by 3 bases and J by 8 bases, with 14 bases left in between. From germline, CDR1 is SGHRS and CDR2 YFSETQ. The CDR3 DNA sequence: TGCGCCAGCAGCTGGGACACGGATGGGGGCTACACCTTC. Translated: CASSWDTDGGYTF.

J is TRBJ2-5 and V is TRBV2, with TRBD2 identical over 9 bases. Germline CDR1 reads SNHLY; CDR2 reads FYNNEI. Trimming at V came to 2 bases and at J to 2 bases, leaving 3 bases not matched to a gene. CDR3 size: 15 residues. CDR3 DNA sequence: TGTGCCAGCAGTGAAATAGCGGGAGAACAAGAGACCCAGTACTTC. It codes for CASSEIAGEQETQYF.

This clone was counted a few times. The V gene is TRBV5-4, the J gene TRBJ2-6; D might be TRBD1 (6 bases). Trimming removed 4 bases from V and 0 bases from J, with 11 bases in between. This CDR3 has 16 residues. CDR1 and CDR2 (germline): SGHNT, YYREEE (reference sequence). This CDR3 is CASSRDRTSGANVLTF. In DNA form, the CDR3 reads TGTGCCAGCAGCCGAGACAGGACCTCTGGGGCCAACGTCCTGACTTTC. Full variable domain (outside the CDR3, taken from reference TRBV5-4 and TRBJ2-6): ETGVTQSPTHLIKTRGQQVTLRCSSQSGHNTVSWYQQALGQGPQFIFQYYREEENGRGNFPPRFSGLQFPNYSSELNVNALELDDSALYLCASSRDRTSGANVLTFGAGSRLTVL.

The rearrangement uses TRBV10-3 and TRBJ1-5, with D possibly TRBD1 on 6 matching bases. This CDR3 contains 15 residues. Germline loops: CDR1 ENHRY, CDR2 SYGVKD. V was trimmed by 6 bases and J by 7 bases, leaving 19 bases between them. DNA of the CDR3: TGTGCCATCAGGGCCTCCGACAGGACGGGGCAGCCCCAGCATTTT. Translating gives CAIRASDRTGQPQHF.

The chain carries TRBV6-5 and TRBJ2-5, with 9 bases aligning to TRBD1. CDR1 is MNHEY and CDR2 is SVGAGI in the germline V gene. CDR3 length: 15 residues. The ends lost 7 bases at V and 6 bases at J; junction bases unmatched: 12. The CDR3: CASTPPGDRDKTQYF. The CDR3 bases are TGTGCCAGCACTCCCCCCGGGGACAGGGATAAGACCCAGTACTTC.

The V gene is TRBV29-1, the J gene TRBJ2-6, with D possibly TRBD2 on 7 matching bases. The length of the CDR3 is 17 residues. The germline V and J ends were trimmed by 4 bases and 0 bases, with 16 bases remaining between them. Germline V gene lookup returns CDR1 SQVTM and CDR2 ANQGSEA. CDR3 nucleotide sequence: TGCAGCGTTGCGGGGGGCCCCCTGAGCTCTGGGGCCAACGTCCTGACTTTC. It translates to CSVAGGPLSSGANVLTF.